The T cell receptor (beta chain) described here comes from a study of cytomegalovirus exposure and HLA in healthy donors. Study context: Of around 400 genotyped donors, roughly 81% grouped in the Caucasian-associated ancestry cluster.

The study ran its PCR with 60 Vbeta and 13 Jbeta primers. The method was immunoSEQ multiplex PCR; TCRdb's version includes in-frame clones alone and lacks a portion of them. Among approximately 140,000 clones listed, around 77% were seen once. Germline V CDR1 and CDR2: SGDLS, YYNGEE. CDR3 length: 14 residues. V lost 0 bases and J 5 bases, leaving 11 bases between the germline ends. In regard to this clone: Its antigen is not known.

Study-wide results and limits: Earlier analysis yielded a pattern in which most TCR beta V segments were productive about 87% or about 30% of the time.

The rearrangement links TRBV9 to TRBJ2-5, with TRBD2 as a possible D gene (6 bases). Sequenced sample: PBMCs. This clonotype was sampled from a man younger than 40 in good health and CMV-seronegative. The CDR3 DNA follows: TGTGCCAGCAGCGTAGTCGGGGCGGGGGAGACCCAGTACTTC. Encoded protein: CASSVVGAGETQYF.